The clone carrying this T cell receptor (beta chain) was detected only a few times. Its specificity is unknown. This sample was taken from a study of T-cell memory formation after mild COVID-19. Overall study findings and caveats: Day 15 to 85 contracting clones showed balanced CD4/CD8; later expanders leaned CD4+.

The CDR3 is 12 residues long. Germline CDR1 and CDR2: SGHRS and YFSETQ. The V and J ends lost 3 bases and 4 bases respectively, with 7 bases between them. TCRdb reanalysed the 5' RACE reads using MiXCR and keeps one entry per CDR3 protein. The table has about 270,000 distinct CDR3 sequences, about a sixth seen once. Sequencing used PBMCs or a T cell subset sorted from them (not recorded which). The clonotype was recovered from a young man who had mild COVID-19 (a few samples of this study predate the infection). Cell type and time point are not known. The rearrangement uses TRBV5-1 and TRBJ1-1, with D possibly TRBD1 on 5 matching bases. Here the CDR3 DNA reads TGCGCCAGCAGCTGGGACGGCACTGAAGCTTTCTTT. Translated, it gives CASSWDGTEAFF.